This T cell receptor (beta chain) was sequenced for a study of cytotoxic CD8 clonotypes in ibrutinib-treated CLL (dated by TCRdb to the early 2020s). Context from the whole study: The cohort had eleven to twelve relapsed/refractory and roughly 14 treatment-naive patients; approximately 17 were IGHV unmutated. Cryopreserved peripheral blood mononuclear cells were collected before treatment, at response, and at either disease progression or sustained remission. Samples at response were collected after a median of around twelve months of treatment, with a range of about 6 to 40 months. An average of roughly 250,000 productive templates and tens of thousands of productive rearrangements was obtained per sample. Longitudinal samples were available for about 30% of the roughly 86 trial participants. Responses were partial in around 25 patients and complete in 2; after median about 63 months follow-up, some 15 stayed in remission and approximately 12 progressed.

For TCR beta library preparation, approximately 2 micrograms of genomic DNA were isolated from cryopreserved PBMCs. Longitudinal blood samples from CLL patients on ibrutinib monotherapy underwent high-throughput TCR beta sequencing. The patients took part in an open-label, single-center phase 2 trial of ibrutinib monotherapy. V was cut back by 1 base and J by 2 bases, leaving a gap of 17 bases between them. The CDR3 runs 17 residues from the cysteine to the phenylalanine. Only the CDR3 region is kept as DNA, spanning 51 bases read in frame from base 1. Based on the germline V gene, the CDR1 and CDR2 sequences are SGHAT and FQNNGV. Comments on this clone: No antigen is known for it. No much larger clone exists at a distance of one base, and base qualities are not known.

A MiSeq instrument was used for deep resolution sequencing, which targeted depths ranging from 1 in 1 million up to 1 in 200,000 T cells, with coverage averaging 10x for each clonotype. The immunoSEQ hsTCRB Kit was used to generate the TCR beta libraries. Processing in the source paper ran as follows. Data were analyzed with ImmunoSEQ Data Assistant and ImmunoSEQ Analyzer, with V, D and J genes assigned per IMGT definitions. Clonality, with values ranging from 0 to 1, was calculated as one minus the normalized Shannon entropy of productive rearrangement frequencies. Only overrepresented clonotypes making up at least 0.05% of the repertoire of each patient were included in the public clonotype analysis. Roughly 13 age-matched healthy donor repertoires from immuneACCESS served as clonality controls. The immuneACCESS repertoire file appears here via TCRdb, limited to in-frame rearrangements. These files lack a portion of the clones; in checked studies, under half of the deficit traces to unresolved V genes, and the cause of the others is not known. Clonal size and the V and J genes are those of that table, whereas D and trimming came from the DNA. The sample table lists 14,000 to 15,000 clones, 55% to 80% of them with a count of one. The ten largest clonotypes hold roughly 13% of the sample.

The paper as a whole reports these results and caveats: Baseline clonality was found to be higher than that of age-matched healthy donors and was strongly correlated with circulating CD8+ T-cell counts. Sampling times were not matched between sustained-remission and progressing patients, and lymph node repertoires were not studied. Public clonotypes were rare and either shrank or stayed stable during treatment, and the rise in clonality at ibrutinib response reflected expansion of private clonotypes. An increase in clonality was observed at ibrutinib response, with clonality remaining stable during sustained remission and falling back toward baseline at progression.

The V gene is TRBV11-2 and the J gene is TRBJ1-2; no D gene call is confident. This material consisted of PBMCs, taken before ibrutinib treatment. This receptor was taken from a human donor with chronic lymphocytic leukemia. Here the CDR3 is given as CASSLGSTGRLNYGYTF. The DNA sequence is TGTGCCAGCAGCTTAGGCTCCACTGGACGGCTGAACTATGGCTACACCTTC.